Below are 3 T cell receptor beta chains sequenced from a single sample in a study of vaccination and CD4 T cells after COVID-19. These TCRs are of unknown antigen specificity. Treatment specified: approximately nine-day PBMC culture with coronavirus spike peptide pools or control peptides (ViraFEST assay). With the Oncomine TCR Beta short-read assay, DNA from cultured CD4+ T cells was sequenced. TCRdb re-analysed the PCR reads in MiXCR, keeping a single row per CDR3 protein. The table lists roughly 8,900 distinct CDR3 sequences, approximately 56% of them singletons. Sequencing used cultured CD4+ T cells from blood, obtained after SARS-CoV-2 vaccination. The receptors stem from a human donor with COVID-19.

The chain links TRBV6-5 to TRBJ1-1; D is undetermined. The CDR3 contains 14 residues. Trimming cost V 2 bases and J 3 bases, with 10 bases left between them. Germline assignment: CDR1 MNHEY and CDR2 SVGAGI. The CDR3 loop is CASSYPGSHTEAFF. Written as DNA, the CDR3 is TGTGCCAGCAGTTACCCGGGGAGTCACACTGAAGCTTTCTTT.

The V gene is TRBV11-3, the J gene TRBJ2-5; TRBD2 might be the D (6 bases). Germline V lookup: CDR1 SGHNT, CDR2 YENEEA. The CDR3 runs to 12 residues. The ends were cut back, 2 bases at V and 5 bases at J, with 6 bases in the middle. CDR3 DNA: TGTGCCAGCAGCTTACGGGGGGAGACCCAGTACTTC. Protein sequence: CASSLRGETQYF.

This clonotype occurred a few times. The V call is TRBV7-9, the J call TRBJ1-2; 12 positions match TRBD1. The CDR3 is 16 amino acids. V shed 6 bases and J 8 bases; nucleotides not matched to a gene: 13. Germline CDR1 and CDR2: SEHNR and FQNEAQ (reference sequence). CDR3 sequence: CASRAGTGGFRGGYTF. The CDR3 bases are TGTGCCAGCAGAGCCGGGACAGGGGGCTTCCGCGGAGGCTACACCTTC.